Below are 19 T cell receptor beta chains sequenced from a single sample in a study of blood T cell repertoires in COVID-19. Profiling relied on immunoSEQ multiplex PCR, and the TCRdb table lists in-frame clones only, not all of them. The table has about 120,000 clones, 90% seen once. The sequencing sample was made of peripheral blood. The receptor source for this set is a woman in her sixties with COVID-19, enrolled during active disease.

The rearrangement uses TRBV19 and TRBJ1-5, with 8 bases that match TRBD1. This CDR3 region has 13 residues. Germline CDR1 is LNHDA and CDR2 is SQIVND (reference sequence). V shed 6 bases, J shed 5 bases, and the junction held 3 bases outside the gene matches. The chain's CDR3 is CASSNRGDQPQHF. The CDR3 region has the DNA TGTGCCAGTAGCAACAGGGGGGATCAGCCCCAGCATTTT.

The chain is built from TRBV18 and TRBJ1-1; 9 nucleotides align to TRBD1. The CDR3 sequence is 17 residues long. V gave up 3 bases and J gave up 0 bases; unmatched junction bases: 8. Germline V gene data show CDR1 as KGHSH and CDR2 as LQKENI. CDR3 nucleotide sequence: TGTGCCAGCTCACCCGGGACAGGGTACGGTATGAACACTGAAGCTTTCTTT. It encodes CASSPGTGYGMNTEAFF.

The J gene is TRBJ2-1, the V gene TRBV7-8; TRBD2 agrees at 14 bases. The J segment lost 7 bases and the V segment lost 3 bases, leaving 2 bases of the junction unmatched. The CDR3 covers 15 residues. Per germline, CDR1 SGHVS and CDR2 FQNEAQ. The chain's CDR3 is CASSFGTSGRNEQFF. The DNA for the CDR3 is TGTGCCAGCAGCTTCGGGACTAGCGGGAGAAATGAGCAGTTCTTC.

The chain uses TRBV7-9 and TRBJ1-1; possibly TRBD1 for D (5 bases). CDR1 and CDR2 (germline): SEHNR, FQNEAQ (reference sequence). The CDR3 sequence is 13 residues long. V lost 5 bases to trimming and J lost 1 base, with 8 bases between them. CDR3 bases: TGTGCCAGCAGCGTTACAGGGAACACTGAAGCTTTCTTT. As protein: CASSVTGNTEAFF.

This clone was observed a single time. The CDR3 sequence is CAISATRGGNYGYTF. The CDR3 bases are TGTGCCATCAGTGCTACTAGGGGGGGGAATTATGGCTACACCTTC. V is TRBV10-3 and J is TRBJ1-2, with D tentatively TRBD1 (6 bases). Germline V gene lookup returns CDR1 ENHRY and CDR2 SYGVKD. This CDR3 has 15 amino acids. With 4 bases removed from V and 5 bases from J, the gap between germline ends came to 17 bases.

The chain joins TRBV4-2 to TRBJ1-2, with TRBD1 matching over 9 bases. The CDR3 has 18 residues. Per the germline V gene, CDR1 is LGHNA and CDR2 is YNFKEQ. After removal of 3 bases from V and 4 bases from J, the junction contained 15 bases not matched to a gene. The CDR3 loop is CASSHNFPRDRDLYGYTF. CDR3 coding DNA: TGTGCCAGCAGCCATAATTTTCCTAGGGACAGGGATCTCTATGGCTACACCTTC.

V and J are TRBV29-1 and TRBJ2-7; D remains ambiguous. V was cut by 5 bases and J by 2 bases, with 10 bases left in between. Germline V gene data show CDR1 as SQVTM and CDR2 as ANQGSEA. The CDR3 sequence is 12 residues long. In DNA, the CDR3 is TGCAGCGTTACAGAATCAGCCTACGAGCAGTACTTC. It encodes CSVTESAYEQYF.

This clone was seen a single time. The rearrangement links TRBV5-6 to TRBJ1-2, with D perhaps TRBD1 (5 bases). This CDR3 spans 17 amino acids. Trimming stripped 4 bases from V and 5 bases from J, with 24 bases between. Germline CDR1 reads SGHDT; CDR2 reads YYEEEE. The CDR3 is CASSPAGPRGIGYGYTF. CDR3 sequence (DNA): TGTGCCAGCAGCCCCGCTGGCCCAAGGGGTATCGGGTATGGCTACACCTTC.

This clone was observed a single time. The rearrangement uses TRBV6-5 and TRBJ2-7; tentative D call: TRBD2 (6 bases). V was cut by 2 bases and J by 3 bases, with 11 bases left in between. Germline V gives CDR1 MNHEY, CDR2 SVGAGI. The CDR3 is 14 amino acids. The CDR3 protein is CASSYGSGFYEQYF. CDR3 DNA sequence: TGTGCCAGCAGTTACGGCAGCGGGTTCTACGAGCAGTACTTC.

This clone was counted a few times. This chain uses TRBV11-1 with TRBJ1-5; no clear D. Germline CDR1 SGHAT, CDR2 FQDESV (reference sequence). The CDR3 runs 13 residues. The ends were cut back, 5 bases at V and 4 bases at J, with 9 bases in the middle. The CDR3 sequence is CASSLTDNQPQHF. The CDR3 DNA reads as TGTGCCAGCAGCCTCACAGATAATCAGCCCCAGCATTTT.

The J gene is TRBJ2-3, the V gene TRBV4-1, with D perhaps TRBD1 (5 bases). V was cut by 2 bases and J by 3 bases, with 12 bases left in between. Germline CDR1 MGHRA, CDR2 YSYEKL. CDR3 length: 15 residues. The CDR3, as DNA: TGCGCCAGCAGCCAACCCCAGGGCTCGACAGATACGCAGTATTTT. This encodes CASSQPQGSTDTQYF.

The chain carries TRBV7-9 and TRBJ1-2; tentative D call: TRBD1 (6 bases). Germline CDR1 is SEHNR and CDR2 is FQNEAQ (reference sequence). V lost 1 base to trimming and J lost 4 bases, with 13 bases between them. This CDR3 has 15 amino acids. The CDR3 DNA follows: TGTGCCAGCAGCTTAGGTCGGGGGGCGTTCTATGGCTACACCTTC. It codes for CASSLGRGAFYGYTF.

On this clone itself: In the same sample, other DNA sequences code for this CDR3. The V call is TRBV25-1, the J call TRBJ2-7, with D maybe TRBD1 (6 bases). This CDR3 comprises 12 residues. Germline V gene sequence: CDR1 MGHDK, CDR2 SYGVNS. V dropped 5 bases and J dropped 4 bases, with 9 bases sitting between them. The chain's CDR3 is CASSHTGYEQYF. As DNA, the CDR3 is TGTGCCAGCAGTCATACAGGGTACGAGCAGTACTTC.

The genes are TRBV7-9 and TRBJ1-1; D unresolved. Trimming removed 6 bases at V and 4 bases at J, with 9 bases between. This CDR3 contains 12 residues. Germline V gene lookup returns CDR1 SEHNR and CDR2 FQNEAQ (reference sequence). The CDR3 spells CASRRVGTEAFF. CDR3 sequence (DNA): TGTGCCAGCAGGAGAGTTGGCACTGAAGCTTTCTTT.

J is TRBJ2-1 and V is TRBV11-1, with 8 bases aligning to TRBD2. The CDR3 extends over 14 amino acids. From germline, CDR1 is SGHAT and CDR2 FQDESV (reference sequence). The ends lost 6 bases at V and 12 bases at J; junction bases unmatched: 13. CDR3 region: CASRKSGGPWGQFF. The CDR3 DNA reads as TGTGCCAGCAGAAAGAGCGGGGGCCCCTGGGGGCAGTTCTTC.

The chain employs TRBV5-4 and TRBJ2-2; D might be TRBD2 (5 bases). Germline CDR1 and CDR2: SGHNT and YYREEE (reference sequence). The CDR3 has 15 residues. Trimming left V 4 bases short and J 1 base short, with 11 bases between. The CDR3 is CASSPPSGNTGELFF. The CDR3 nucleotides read TGTGCCAGCAGCCCCCCCAGCGGGAACACCGGGGAGCTGTTTTTT.

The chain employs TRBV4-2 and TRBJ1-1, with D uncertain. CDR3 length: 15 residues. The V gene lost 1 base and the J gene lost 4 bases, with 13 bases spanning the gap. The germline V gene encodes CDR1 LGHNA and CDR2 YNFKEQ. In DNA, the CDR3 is TGTGCCAGCAGCCAAGTGGGCGAACCGTCCACTGAAGCTTTCTTT. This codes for CASSQVGEPSTEAFF.

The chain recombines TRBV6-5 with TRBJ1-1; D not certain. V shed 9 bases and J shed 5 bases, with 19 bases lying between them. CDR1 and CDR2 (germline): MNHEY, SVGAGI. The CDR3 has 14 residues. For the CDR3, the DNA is TGTGCCAGTACGGGTTTCCAGACGGTAACTGAAGCTTTCTTT. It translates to CASTGFQTVTEAFF.

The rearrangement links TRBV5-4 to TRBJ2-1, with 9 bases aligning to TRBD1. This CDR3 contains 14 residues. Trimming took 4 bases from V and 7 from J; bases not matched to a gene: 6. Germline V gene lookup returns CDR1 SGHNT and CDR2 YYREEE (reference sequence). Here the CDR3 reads CASSPQGARNEQFF. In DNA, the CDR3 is TGTGCCAGCAGCCCACAGGGGGCCAGGAATGAGCAGTTCTTC.